This T cell receptor beta chain appears in the sequencing data of a study of blood T cell repertoires in COVID-19. Study overall: Samples came from the United States, Italy and Spain, spanning acute and convalescent COVID-19. T cells, B-cell-depleted T cells, or PBMCs supplied cDNA or gDNA.

Authors' data handling: Amplified reference gene primers provided the basis for estimating nucleated cell counts. Assay: immunoSEQ multiplex PCR; the TCRdb copy retains only in-frame clones and omits some. Clone size and the V and J calls come from that table; the DNA yielded D and trimming. The table includes some 280,000 clones, 89% detected once. From germline, CDR1 is MGHRA and CDR2 YSYEKL. V was trimmed by 3 bases and J by 4 bases, leaving 9 bases between them. The CDR3 covers 13 residues. The sample consisted of peripheral blood. The TCR sequence derives from a woman aged 60-75 years with acute or convalescent COVID-19. The chain employs TRBV4-1 and TRBJ1-2; D gene ambiguous. CDR3 DNA sequence: TGCGCCAGCAGCCATCAAGGGAGCTATGGCTACACCTTC. Amino acids: CASSHQGSYGYTF.